A single sample gave rise to the 9 T cell receptor beta chains below, sequenced in a study of shared clonotypes between healthy human individuals. The data were produced by immunoSEQ multiplex PCR, yet TCRdb's version contains in-frame clones alone and is incomplete. The data show 2 million to 2.5 million clones, 92% seen once. Sequencing was performed on naive CD4+ T cells from PBMCs. Subset given: CD45RA+ positively selected. Receptor source: a man aged 18 to 29 in good health. Some clones in this sample may be carry-over from other donors' samples.

This clone was seen only a few times. The CDR3 DNA reads as TGTGCCAGCAGCTTAGGAGGGCCGAACACTGAAGCTTTCTTT. Translating gives CASSLGGPNTEAFF. V gene TRBV7-6 combines with J gene TRBJ1-1; D is ambiguous. CDR3 length: 14 residues. The germline V gene has CDR1 SGHVS and CDR2 FNYEAQ. V shed 1 base and J shed 1 base, with 7 bases lying between them.

The chain uses TRBV11-2 and TRBJ1-1; D gene ambiguous. Germline-derived CDR1 and CDR2 are SGHAT and FQNNGV. The V end was cut by 3 bases, the J end by 0 bases, with 5 bases between. CDR3 length: 13 residues. CDR3 residues: CASSFSMNTEAFF. The CDR3 DNA reads as TGTGCCAGCAGCTTCTCGATGAACACTGAAGCTTTCTTT.

The table lists this clone with a few counts. J is TRBJ1-2 and V is TRBV2; TRBD1 aligns across 9 bases. CDR3 length: 12 amino acids. Looked up from germline, CDR1 is SNHLY and CDR2 is FYNNEI. V gave up 6 bases and J gave up 8 bases; unmatched junction bases: 4. As DNA, the CDR3 is TGTGCCAGCAGAACAGGGGGCTACGGCTACACCTTC. Translated, it gives CASRTGGYGYTF.

The chain joins TRBV7-9 to TRBJ2-2, with unresolved D. Germline V gene data show CDR1 as SEHNR and CDR2 as FQNEAQ (reference sequence). The CDR3 runs to 12 residues. The ends were cut back, 3 bases at V and 7 bases at J, with 6 bases in the middle. CDR3 sequence: CASSFRDGELFF. In nucleotides, the CDR3 is TGTGCCAGCAGCTTCCGCGACGGGGAGCTGTTTTTT.

In DNA form, the CDR3 reads TGTGCCACCCGACAGGGGGGAGAAAAACTGTTTTTT. It is translated as CATRQGGEKLFF. The chain links TRBV10-3 to TRBJ1-4, with 9 bases identical to TRBD1. CDR1 is ENHRY, CDR2 SYGVKD, per germline. The CDR3 runs to 12 residues. The V gene end was trimmed by 10 bases and the J gene end by 8 bases; junction bases not matched to a gene: 5.

The J gene is TRBJ1-6, the V gene TRBV28, with D possibly matching TRBD1 (5 bases). The germline V and J ends were trimmed by 8 bases and 6 bases, with 11 bases remaining between them. This CDR3 spans 13 amino acids. In germline, CDR1 is MDHEN, CDR2 SYDVKM. The CDR3 here is CASVGQPNSPLHF. The CDR3 DNA follows: TGTGCCAGCGTGGGGCAGCCTAATTCACCCCTCCACTTT.

The rearrangement uses TRBV6-5 and TRBJ2-2; TRBD2 agrees at 8 bases. The germline V gene has CDR1 MNHEY and CDR2 SVGAGI. CDR3 size: 15 residues. Trimming took 10 bases from V and 6 from J; bases not matched to a gene: 13. CDR3 in amino acids: CATQTGGGRPGELFF. DNA of the CDR3: TGTGCCACCCAAACCGGGGGGGGGCGTCCCGGGGAGCTGTTTTTT.

The chain is built from TRBV5-4 and TRBJ2-3; 12 positions agree with TRBD2. Germline V CDR1 and CDR2: SGHNT, YYREEE (reference sequence). The CDR3 is 15 residues long. J gave up 7 bases and V 2 bases, and 5 bases lay outside the gene matches. The CDR3 loop is CASSFSSGRANTQYF. CDR3 bases: TGTGCCAGCAGCTTCTCTAGCGGGAGGGCCAATACGCAGTATTTT.

V is TRBV9 and J is TRBJ2-3; D not resolved. Deletions cut 0 bases from V and 2 bases from J, with 10 bases between. There are 15 residues in the CDR3. Germline loops: CDR1 SGDLS, CDR2 YYNGEE. CDR3 in amino acids: CASSVGVPATDTQYF. DNA for the CDR3: TGTGCCAGCAGCGTAGGGGTCCCCGCCACAGATACGCAGTATTTT.